A single sample is the source of the 29 T cell receptor beta chains below, sequenced in a study of blood T cell repertoires in COVID-19. Here immunoSEQ multiplex PCR was the method, and the copy in TCRdb shows in-frame clones only, minus some. Among about 110,000 clones listed, 65% to 80% were seen once. The sample comprised peripheral blood. All receptors come from a woman between 55 and 75 years old with acute or convalescent COVID-19.

The genes are TRBV6-5 and TRBJ1-1; a weak D match, TRBD1 (6 bases). The CDR3 contains 15 residues. V was shortened by 4 bases and J by 1 base, with 13 bases between the two germline ends. Germline assignment: CDR1 MNHEY and CDR2 SVGAGI. The CDR3 reads CASSSRTEKNTEAFF. For the CDR3, the DNA is TGTGCCAGCAGTTCACGGACAGAGAAGAACACTGAAGCTTTCTTT.

Ten or more counts support this clone. The chain links TRBV29-1 to TRBJ1-4; weak D call: TRBD1 (6 bases). The V and J ends lost 7 bases and 5 bases respectively, with 14 bases between them. This CDR3 has 13 residues. Germline lookup yields CDR1 SQVTM and CDR2 ANQGSEA. CDR3 amino acids: CSAKRQENEKLFF. As DNA, the CDR3 is TGCAGCGCCAAGCGACAGGAGAATGAAAAACTGTTTTTT.

A few counts support this clone. The chain carries TRBV15 and TRBJ2-7; the match to TRBD2 covers 8 bases. Germline values: CDR1 LNHNV, CDR2 YYDKDF (reference sequence). The CDR3 contains 13 residues. The ends lost 3 bases at V and 8 bases at J; junction bases unmatched: 6. The CDR3: CATSSPRGEKQYF. In nucleotides, the CDR3 is TGTGCCACCAGCAGCCCGCGGGGGGAGAAGCAGTACTTC.

The chain employs TRBV5-1 and TRBJ2-7, with TRBD1 as a possible D gene (6 bases). CDR1 SGHRS and CDR2 YFSETQ come from the germline V gene. This CDR3 has 17 amino acids. V was cut by 3 bases and J by 2 bases, with 21 bases left in between. DNA for the CDR3: TGCGCCAGCAGCTACCCGAAAGACCAGGGGTCAACCTACGAGCAGTACTTC. This sequence encodes CASSYPKDQGSTYEQYF.

This rearrangement joins TRBV7-8 to TRBJ1-2; the D is unclear. V lost 5 bases, J lost 7 bases, and 11 bases lay in between. Per germline, CDR1 SGHVS and CDR2 FQNEAQ. This CDR3 is 12 amino acids long. The CDR3 bases are TGTGCCAGCAGCCCCTCCGGGTTTGGCTACACCTTC. It is translated as CASSPSGFGYTF. The full variable domain, in which reference TRBV7-8 and TRBJ1-2 provide the parts outside the CDR3, is GAGVSQSPRYKVAKRGQDVALRCDPISGHVSLFWYQQALGQGPEFLTYFQNEAQLDKSGLPSDRFFAERPEGSVSTLKIQRTQQEDSAVYLCASSPSGFGYTFGSGTRLTVV.

The V and J genes are TRBV15 and TRBJ1-3; unclear D gene. V dropped 5 bases and J dropped 0 bases, with 8 bases sitting between them. CDR3 size: 14 residues. CDR1 is LNHNV, CDR2 YYDKDF, per germline (reference sequence). DNA for the CDR3: TGTGCCACCAGCTCTGGAGTCTCTGGAAACACCATATATTTT. Translating it yields CATSSGVSGNTIYF. The whole variable domain, remainder taken from reference TRBV15 and TRBJ1-3, is DAMVIQNPRYQVTQFGKPVTLSCSQTLNHNVMYWYQQKSSQAPKLLFHYYDKDFNNEADTPDNFQSRRPNTSFCFLDIRSPGLGDTAMYLCATSSGVSGNTIYFGEGSWLTVV.

The chain joins TRBV10-1 to TRBJ2-7; TRBD1 matches 10 bases. The CDR3 contains 15 residues. J was trimmed by 3 bases and V by 8 bases; bases with no gene match: 10. In germline, CDR1 is WNHNN, CDR2 SYGVQD (reference sequence). The CDR3 here is CASPMLGTGVYEQYF. CDR3 coding DNA: TGCGCCAGCCCGATGCTAGGGACAGGGGTCTACGAGCAGTACTTC.

The chain combines TRBV10-3 with TRBJ2-1; 8 bases line up with TRBD1. The CDR3 has 12 residues. Looked up from germline, CDR1 is ENHRY and CDR2 is SYGVKD. V gave up 4 bases and J gave up 11 bases; unmatched junction bases: 4. The chain's CDR3 is CAISGDRSKQFF. The CDR3 region has the DNA TGTGCCATCAGTGGGGACAGGTCAAAGCAGTTCTTC.

This rearrangement joins TRBV27 to TRBJ1-2; 8 bases are a match to TRBD1. Germline-derived CDR1 and CDR2 are MNHEY and SMNVEV (reference sequence). The trim removed 3 bases at V and 8 bases at J, leaving 23 bases unmatched. This CDR3 is built from 19 residues. The CDR3: CASSFFPEVARTGREGYTF. The CDR3 DNA sequence: TGTGCCAGCAGTTTCTTCCCGGAAGTGGCGCGGACAGGGCGCGAGGGCTACACCTTC.

V usage is TRBV7-6 and J usage is TRBJ2-2, with 10 positions matching TRBD2. The CDR3 contains 15 residues. CDR1 and CDR2 from the germline V gene are SGHVS and FNYEAQ. The J segment lost 1 base and the V segment lost 4 bases, leaving 0 bases of the junction unmatched. This CDR3 reads CASSSSGGNTGELFF. In DNA form, the CDR3 reads TGTGCCAGCAGCTCTAGCGGGGGGAACACCGGGGAGCTGTTTTTT.

V is TRBV24-1 and J is TRBJ2-1; 7 bases match TRBD1. V lost 9 bases and J lost 4; bases outside the gene matches: 8. This CDR3 contains 14 residues. The V gene's germline CDR1 is KGHDR and CDR2 SFDVKD. The CDR3: CATEGTAKYNEQFF. CDR3 DNA: TGTGCCACCGAAGGGACAGCAAAATACAATGAGCAGTTCTTC.

The chain uses TRBV4-1 and TRBJ2-7, with D perhaps TRBD2 (5 bases). V was pared by 1 base and J by 0 bases, with 13 bases between. Germline V gene lookup returns CDR1 MGHRA and CDR2 YSYEKL. CDR3 length equals 16 residues. CDR3 nucleotides: TGCGCCAGCAGCCAAGTGTCCATCGGGGTCTCCTACGAGCAGTACTTC. Translated: CASSQVSIGVSYEQYF.

The sample holds a few counts of this clone. The V gene is TRBV12-5, the J gene TRBJ1-1; the match to TRBD1 covers 7 bases. Germline lookup yields CDR1 LGHNT and CDR2 FRNRAP. This CDR3 is 13 amino acids long. The CDR3 spells CAILRGQGAEAFF. CDR3 in DNA: TGTGCGATTTTAAGGGGGCAGGGCGCTGAAGCTTTCTTT.

The rearrangement links TRBV4-2 to TRBJ2-2; a weak D match, TRBD1 (6 bases). V lost 0 bases and J 2 bases, leaving 13 bases between the germline ends. The CDR3 contains 17 residues. Per the germline V gene, CDR1 is LGHNA and CDR2 is YNFKEQ. CDR3 nucleotides: TGTGCCAGCAGCCAAGATTTTGGGACACACAACACCGGGGAGCTGTTTTTT. The encoded protein is CASSQDFGTHNTGELFF.

CDR3 nucleotide sequence: TGTGCCAGCAGCTTAGGCACAGGGGACCACGAGCAGTACTTC. Amino acid sequence: CASSLGTGDHEQYF. The V and J genes are TRBV11-3 and TRBJ2-7; 7 nucleotides match TRBD1. V lost 1 base to trimming and J lost 5 bases; unmatched junction nucleotides: 5. The germline V gene encodes CDR1 SGHNT and CDR2 YENEEA. This CDR3 region has 14 residues.

The genes are TRBV5-4 and TRBJ1-2; unclear D gene. This CDR3 spans 13 amino acids. CDR1 SGHNT and CDR2 YYREEE come from the germline V gene (reference sequence). V lost 0 bases, J lost 14 bases, and 17 bases lay in between. For the CDR3, the DNA is TGTGCCAGCAGCTTGGTGGGGAGTAGGGCGTGGACCTTC. This encodes CASSLVGSRAWTF.

V and J are TRBV6-1 and TRBJ1-2; a weak D match, TRBD1 (5 bases). V was clipped by 2 bases and J by 7 bases, with 11 bases between them. The CDR3 has 13 residues. Germline-derived CDR1 and CDR2 are MNHNS and SASEGT. CDR3 protein: CASSEMGRGGYTF. CDR3 DNA: TGTGCCAGCAGTGAAATGGGGAGGGGTGGCTACACCTTC.

This clone turned up a few times. V and J are TRBV5-1 and TRBJ2-7, with D perhaps matching TRBD1 (5 bases). The CDR3 spans 14 residues. V was cut by 0 bases and J by 5 bases, with 12 bases left in between. Germline CDR1 is SGHRS and CDR2 is YFSETQ. The CDR3 DNA reads as TGCGCCAGCAGCTTGGAAGGCAGGGCGGACGAGCAGTACTTC. Protein product: CASSLEGRADEQYF. The full variable domain, its missing parts supplied by reference TRBV5-1 and TRBJ2-7, is KAGVTQTPRYLIKTRGQQVTLSCSPISGHRSVSWYQQTPGQGLQFLFEYFSETQRNKGNFPGRFSGRQFSNSRSEMNVSTLELGDSALYLCASSLEGRADEQYFGPGTRLTVT.

J is TRBJ1-3 and V is TRBV5-1, with D possibly TRBD1 on 6 matching bases. The CDR3 runs 16 residues. The V end was cut by 4 bases, the J end by 0 bases, with 14 bases between. The V gene's germline CDR1 is SGHRS and CDR2 YFSETQ. The CDR3 here is CASSPDRPSSGNTIYF. The CDR3 DNA is TGCGCCAGCAGCCCCGACAGGCCGAGCTCTGGAAACACCATATATTTT.

The V call is TRBV13, the J call TRBJ2-2, with 12 bases aligning to TRBD2. Germline V gene sequence: CDR1 PRHDT, CDR2 FYEKMQ (reference sequence). The CDR3 is 16 residues long. With 4 bases clipped from V and 7 bases from J, the junction kept 7 bases outside the gene matches. CDR3 protein: CASSSGLAGVGGELFF. CDR3 sequence (DNA): TGTGCCAGCAGCTCGGGACTAGCGGGTGTTGGCGGGGAGCTGTTTTTT.

The chain uses TRBV19 and TRBJ2-4; a weak D match, TRBD2 (6 bases). Germline CDR1 reads LNHDA; CDR2 reads SQIVND (reference sequence). The CDR3 extends over 16 amino acids. Trimming shortened V by 0 bases and J by 0 bases, and 9 bases separated the two germline ends. Here the CDR3 reads CASSIEAGLAKNIQYF. The CDR3 DNA follows: TGTGCCAGTAGTATAGAGGCGGGGCTAGCCAAAAACATTCAGTACTTC.

Here the CDR3 DNA reads TGTGCCAGCAGTGCGGGGAGGGGGAATGAAAAACTGTTTTTT. This codes for CASSAGRGNEKLFF. This chain connects TRBV2 to TRBJ1-4, with D perhaps matching TRBD1 (6 bases). Trimming removed 4 bases from V and 5 bases from J, with 11 bases in between. Germline V gene data show CDR1 as SNHLY and CDR2 as FYNNEI. The CDR3 consists of 14 residues.

The CDR3 here is CASRPAGARAATNEKLFF. The CDR3 coding sequence is TGCGCCAGCAGACCAGCGGGGGCGAGAGCGGCAACTAATGAAAAACTGTTTTTT. The gene calls are TRBV5-1 and TRBJ1-4; weak D call: TRBD1 (6 bases). The CDR3 runs to 18 residues. The germline gives CDR1 SGHRS, CDR2 YFSETQ. V dropped 5 bases and J dropped 0 bases, with 20 bases sitting between them.

The chain has TRBV6-1 and TRBJ1-5; TRBD1 matches 8 bases. The CDR3 contains 16 residues. V shed 3 bases and J 0 bases; nucleotides not matched to a gene: 4. Germline V gene data show CDR1 as MNHNS and CDR2 as SASEGT. The CDR3 region has the DNA TGTGCCAGCAGTGAGGACAGGGTGGTTAGCAATCAGCCCCAGCATTTT. It codes for CASSEDRVVSNQPQHF.

The chain recombines TRBV21-1 with TRBJ1-5; the listed D gene, TRBD1, was not tested against the DNA. TRBV21-1 is classified as a pseudogene. CDR3 length: 11 residues. The CDR3 nucleotides are TGTGCGCGGGACAGGGATCAGCCCCAGCATTTT. This translates into CARDRDQPQHF.

This clone came up a few times. This rearrangement joins TRBV28 to TRBJ1-1, with no clear D. CDR3 size: 12 residues. V lost 5 bases and J 4 bases, leaving 8 bases between the germline ends. Germline V lookup: CDR1 MDHEN, CDR2 SYDVKM. The CDR3 reads CASSKGSTEAFF. CDR3 in DNA: TGTGCCAGCAGTAAAGGGAGCACTGAAGCTTTCTTT. The entire variable domain, with the rest obtained from reference TRBV28 and TRBJ1-1, is as follows: DVKVTQSSRYLVKRTGEKVFLECVQDMDHENMFWYRQDPGLGLRLIYFSYDVKMKEKGDIPEGYSVSREKKERFSLILESASTNQTSMYLCASSKGSTEAFFGQGTRLTVV.

The genes are TRBV5-1 and TRBJ2-2, with 9 bases identical to TRBD2. Trimming cost V 2 bases and J 3 bases; bases outside gene matches: 2. CDR1 and CDR2 (germline): SGHRS, YFSETQ. The CDR3 loop spans 15 amino acids. In DNA form, the CDR3 reads TGCGCCAGCAGCTTACGACTAGCGGACACCGGGGAGCTGTTTTTT. It encodes CASSLRLADTGELFF. Complete variable domain (other parts from reference TRBV5-1 and TRBJ2-2): KAGVTQTPRYLIKTRGQQVTLSCSPISGHRSVSWYQQTPGQGLQFLFEYFSETQRNKGNFPGRFSGRQFSNSRSEMNVSTLELGDSALYLCASSLRLADTGELFFGEGSRLTVL.

This rearrangement joins TRBV28 to TRBJ2-7; TRBD1 matches 7 bases. The CDR3 spans 15 residues. J was trimmed by 4 bases and V by 5 bases; bases with no gene match: 11. Germline CDR1 and CDR2: MDHEN and SYDVKM. CDR3 amino acids: CASSTPGQRRYEQYF. The CDR3 DNA is TGTGCCAGCAGTACGCCGGGACAGAGAAGGTACGAGCAGTACTTC.

This clone was detected a few times. The V gene is TRBV10-2, the J gene TRBJ1-2; D ambiguous. In germline, CDR1 is WSHSY, CDR2 SAAADI. The CDR3 length is 14 residues. V dropped 1 base and J dropped 2 bases, with 8 bases sitting between them. The chain's CDR3 is CASSEFTGNYGYTF. The DNA of the CDR3 is TGCGCCAGCAGTGAGTTTACGGGAAACTATGGCTACACCTTC.